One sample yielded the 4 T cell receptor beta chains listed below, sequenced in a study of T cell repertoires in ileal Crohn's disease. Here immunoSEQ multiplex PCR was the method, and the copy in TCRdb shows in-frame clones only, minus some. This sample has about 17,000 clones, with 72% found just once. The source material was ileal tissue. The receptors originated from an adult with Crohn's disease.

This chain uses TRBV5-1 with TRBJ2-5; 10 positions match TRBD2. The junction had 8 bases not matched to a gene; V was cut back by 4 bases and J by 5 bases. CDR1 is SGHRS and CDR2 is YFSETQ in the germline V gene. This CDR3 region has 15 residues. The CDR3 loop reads CASSIGLAEGETQYF. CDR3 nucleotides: TGCGCCAGCAGCATTGGACTAGCGGAGGGGGAGACCCAGTACTTC.

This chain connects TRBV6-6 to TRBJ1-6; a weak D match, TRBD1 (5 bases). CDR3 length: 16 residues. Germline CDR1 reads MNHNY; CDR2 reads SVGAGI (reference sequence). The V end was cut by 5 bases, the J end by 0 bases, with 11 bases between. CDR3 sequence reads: CASSRGGGSYNSPLHF. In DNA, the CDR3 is TGTGCCAGCAGTCGGGGGGGAGGCTCCTATAATTCACCCCTCCACTTT.

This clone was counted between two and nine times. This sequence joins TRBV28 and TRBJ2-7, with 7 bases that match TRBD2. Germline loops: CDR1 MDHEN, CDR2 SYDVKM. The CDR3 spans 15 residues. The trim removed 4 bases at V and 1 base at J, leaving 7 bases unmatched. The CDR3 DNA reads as TGTGCCAGCAGTTCTCGGGACTACCTTTCCTACGAGCAGTACTTC. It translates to CASSSRDYLSYEQYF.

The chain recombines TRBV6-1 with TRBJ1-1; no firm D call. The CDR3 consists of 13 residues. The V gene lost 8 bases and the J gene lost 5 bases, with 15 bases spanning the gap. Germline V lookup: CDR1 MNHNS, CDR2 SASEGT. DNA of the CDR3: TGTGCCAGCGGGGAGAGGACGGCTACTGAAGCTTTCTTT. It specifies CASGERTATEAFF.